A selection of T cell receptor beta chains follows, all from one sample in a study of response to subunit inactivated influenza vaccine. TCRdb used MiXCR to reprocess the RT-PCR reads, holding one entry per CDR3 protein. Among 500,000 to 700,000 distinct CDR3 sequences listed, roughly a quarter were seen once. This sample also appeared in a second study, on T cells expressing NK-cell markers.

The source was CD4+ T cells sorted from PBMCs, collected 11 to 12 days after vaccination. The receptor source for this set is a man between 45 and 60 years old who received an inactivated influenza vaccine. The CDR3 runs from the conserved cysteine through the conserved F or W. The order of the fields is CDR3 length, D gene, J gene, V gene, clone size, CDR3 protein, CDR3 DNA. The D gene is left open where the match is weak. Size is stated for part of the rows, as once, few or many counts, or as a class when the clone is expanded.

13,NA,TRBJ1-6,TRBV20-1,few,CSVRGHLDSPLHF,TGCAGTGTCCGAGGGCATCTGGATTCACCCCTCCACTTT
16,TRBD2,TRBJ2-3,TRBV5-4,few,CASSLVAGGRTDTQYF,TGTGCCAGCAGCTTGGTGGCGGGGGGACGCACAGATACGCAGTATTTT
15,NA,TRBJ2-7,TRBV12-3/TRBV12-4,NA,CASSLARWAPLEQYF,TGTGCCAGCAGTTTAGCGCGTTGGGCTCCCCTCGAGCAGTACTTC
14,NA,TRBJ2-7,TRBV20-1,few,CSAPDRLSSYEQYF,TGCAGTGCTCCCGACAGGTTAAGCTCCTACGAGCAGTACTTC
14,NA,TRBJ2-5,TRBV7-2,few,CASSLGGRKETQYF,TGTGCCAGCAGCTTAGGAGGCCGAAAAGAGACCCAGTACTTC
17,TRBD2,TRBJ2-1,TRBV5-1,NA,CASSLVKVAGVHNEQFF,TGCGCCAGCAGCTTGGTTAAGGTAGCGGGAGTTCACAATGAGCAGTTCTTC
13,TRBD1,TRBJ1-2,TRBV29-1,NA,CSVRQGTFYGYTF,TGCAGCGTCAGACAGGGAACGTTCTATGGCTACACCTTC
13,NA,TRBJ1-2,TRBV9,NA,CASSVPGRYGYTF,TGTGCCAGCAGCGTGCCGGGACGCTATGGCTACACCTTC
14,NA,TRBJ1-3,TRBV11-2,few,CASSSSRSGNTIYF,TGTGCCAGCAGCTCATCCCGCTCTGGAAACACCATATATTTT
13,NA,TRBJ2-3,TRBV4-3,NA,CASSQKAADTQYF,TGCGCCAGCAGCCAAAAAGCCGCAGATACGCAGTATTTT
14,NA,TRBJ1-3,TRBV20-1,NA,CSASRVNSGNTIYF,TGCAGTGCTAGTAGGGTCAACTCTGGAAACACCATATATTTT
18,NA,TRBJ2-2,TRBV5-1,NA,CASSPDYGTFANTGELFF,TGCGCCAGCAGCCCGGACTACGGGACATTCGCGAACACCGGGGAGCTGTTTTTT
15,NA,TRBJ2-7,TRBV7-2,few,CASSLVGVSSYEQYF,TGTGCCAGCAGCTTAGTTGGAGTTAGCTCCTACGAGCAGTACTTC
14,TRBD1,TRBJ1-6,TRBV10-3,few,CAISAGQGNSPLHF,TGTGCCATCAGTGCGGGACAGGGAAATTCACCCCTCCACTTT
12,NA,TRBJ2-1,TRBV10-3,NA,CAISPQSDEQFF,TGTGCCATCAGCCCACAATCCGATGAGCAGTTCTTC
15,TRBD1,TRBJ2-3,TRBV6-5,NA,CASSKRQGSTDTQYF,TGTGCCAGCAGTAAACGACAGGGGAGCACAGATACGCAGTATTTT
13,NA,TRBJ2-1,TRBV20-1,NA,CSASRGVYNEQFF,TGCAGTGCTTCAAGGGGGGTTTACAATGAGCAGTTCTTC
13,TRBD1,TRBJ2-2,TRBV29-1,NA,CSGRQGGSGELFF,TGCAGCGGCAGACAGGGGGGAAGCGGGGAGCTGTTTTTT
12,NA,TRBJ1-4,TRBV2,NA,CASIGDNEKLFF,TGTGCCAGCATAGGGGATAATGAAAAACTGTTTTTT
17,NA,TRBJ2-3,TRBV20-1,NA,CSASPRSRGAQTDTQYF,TGCAGTGCTAGCCCACGTTCCAGAGGGGCTCAAACAGATACGCAGTATTTT
13,NA,TRBJ2-7,TRBV18,NA,CASSPPTVKEQYF,TGTGCCAGCTCACCACCGACAGTCAAGGAGCAGTACTTC
16,NA,TRBJ2-3,TRBV6-5,few,CASRNSRGPTLSGQYF,TGTGCCAGCAGAAACTCGAGAGGGCCCACTCTATCAGGGCAGTATTTT
13,NA,TRBJ2-1,TRBV7-2,once,CASSVDPGGEQFF,TGTGCCAGCAGCGTAGACCCTGGTGGTGAGCAGTTCTTC
15,TRBD1,TRBJ1-1,TRBV20-1,NA,CSASAFGTANTEAFF,TGCAGTGCTAGTGCCTTTGGGACAGCGAACACTGAAGCTTTCTTT
14,NA,TRBJ2-7,TRBV7-8,few,CASSLLRGEYEQYF,TGTGCCAGCAGCTTACTGAGGGGGGAATACGAGCAGTACTTC
13,NA,TRBJ1-2,TRBV12-3/TRBV12-4,few,CASTGLADYGYTF,TGTGCCAGCACGGGGCTCGCCGACTATGGCTACACCTTC
17,TRBD1,TRBJ2-2,TRBV7-9,few,CASSLRTPGQVKGELFF,TGTGCCAGCAGCTTAAGGACACCGGGACAGGTGAAAGGGGAGCTGTTTTTT
14,NA,TRBJ2-1,TRBV7-9,few,CASSSRTGYNEQFF,TGTGCCAGCAGCTCCCGTACGGGCTACAATGAGCAGTTCTTC
15,NA,TRBJ2-7,TRBV20-1,NA,CSASRDIGSSYEQYF,TGCAGTGCTAGCCGGGACATCGGCTCAAGTTACGAGCAGTACTTC
15,NA,TRBJ2-2,TRBV14,NA,CASSQDRVDTGELFF,TGTGCCAGCAGCCAAGATAGGGTGGACACCGGGGAGCTGTTTTTT
16,NA,TRBJ2-1,TRBV4-2,NA,CASSQDLGGSYNEQFF,TGTGCCAGCAGCCAAGACTTAGGGGGCTCCTACAATGAGCAGTTCTTC
17,NA,TRBJ1-5,TRBV7-8,few,CASSFPAGVLGNQPQHF,TGTGCCAGCAGCTTCCCTGCAGGGGTACTTGGCAATCAGCCCCAGCATTTT
13,NA,TRBJ2-5,TRBV7-3,few,CASSLNHQETQYF,TGTGCCAGCAGCTTAAATCACCAAGAGACCCAGTACTTC
13,NA,TRBJ1-5,TRBV6-1,NA,CASSIRFNQPQHF,TGTGCCAGCAGTATCAGGTTCAATCAGCCCCAGCATTTT
16,TRBD2,TRBJ2-3,TRBV7-9,few,CASSIGSSGRADTQYF,TGTGCCAGCAGCATAGGCTCTAGCGGGAGGGCCGATACGCAGTATTTT
15,NA,TRBJ1-6,TRBV4-3,NA,CASSQEGHRNSPLHF,TGCGCCAGCAGCCAAGAGGGACACCGAAATTCACCCCTCCACTTT
15,NA,TRBJ2-6,TRBV12-3/TRBV12-4,NA,CASTIQGVGANVLTF,TGTGCCAGCACCATCCAGGGTGTTGGGGCCAACGTCCTGACTTTC
14,TRBD1,TRBJ1-2,TRBV20-1,NA,CSAPGTGAWRGYTF,TGCAGTGCCCCCGGGACAGGGGCGTGGAGGGGCTACACCTTC
17,NA,TRBJ2-6,TRBV7-6,few,CASSPSQGYSGANVLTF,TGTGCCAGCAGCCCCTCACAGGGTTACTCTGGGGCCAACGTCCTGACTTTC
16,NA,TRBJ2-3,TRBV7-9,few,CASSTGPSFGTDTQYF,TGTGCCAGCAGCACGGGACCCTCTTTTGGCACAGATACGCAGTATTTT
16,NA,TRBJ2-7,TRBV7-2,NA,CASSLHYTITTYEQYF,TGTGCCAGCAGCCTACACTACACCATCACGACCTACGAGCAGTACTTC
17,TRBD2,TRBJ2-7,TRBV15,NA,CATSRGQILAGAYEQYF,TGTGCCACCAGCAGAGGACAGATTTTAGCGGGAGCCTACGAGCAGTACTTC
16,NA,TRBJ2-2,TRBV4-3,NA,CASSSQARANTGELFF,TGCGCCAGCAGCAGCCAGGCTCGCGCGAACACCGGGGAGCTGTTTTTT